This T cell receptor beta chain was found in a study of blood T cell repertoires in COVID-19. Study-wide background: PBMCs, B-cell-depleted T cells, or T cells were the source of the cDNA or gDNA that made up the material.

With V trimmed by 1 base and J by 14 bases, 7 bases remained unmatched. Germline CDR1 LGHNA, CDR2 YNFKEQ. CDR3 length: 12 residues. Sequencing was performed with immunoSEQ multiplex PCR; in TCRdb, only in-frame clones are kept and a portion is missing. The sample has 250,000 or so clones; 85% to 90% are singletons. This TCR came from a man aged 25 to 45 with COVID-19, enrolled during active disease. The chain links TRBV4-2 to TRBJ1-2; 7 nucleotides agree with TRBD1. Sequencing was done on a sample of peripheral blood. The CDR3 is CASSQATGTVTF. CDR3 in DNA: TGTGCCAGCAGCCAAGCGACAGGGACAGTAACCTTC.